A selection of T cell receptor beta chains follows, all from one sample in a study of CD8 T cells in ankylosing spondylitis. MiXCR, applied by TCRdb to the 5' RACE reads, yields one record per CDR3 protein. The data hold about 480,000 distinct CDR3 sequences, with roughly 15% observed a single time. The source material was blood, either unsorted or a sorted T cell fraction (not recorded which). The receptors here all came from a male donor with ankylosing spondylitis. Both conserved end residues are part of each CDR3. Fields, in order: J gene, V gene, CDR3 protein.

TRBJ2-5 TRBV28 CASSSQFGETQYF
TRBJ2-2 TRBV4-3 CASSSLAGADTGELFF
TRBJ2-7 TRBV20-1 CSARVGGGSFDEQYF
TRBJ2-5 TRBV20-1 CSAQVPTGAETQYF
TRBJ2-1 TRBV5-1 CASSSPGLAGEQFF
TRBJ2-1 TRBV27 CASSSRSTSGDNEQFF
TRBJ2-5 TRBV5-1 CASSLEGLRETQYF
TRBJ1-1 TRBV5-4 CASSLDWDTEAFF
TRBJ1-1 TRBV19 CASSPRWGSTEAFF
TRBJ2-3 TRBV9 CASSVENTDRRSTDTQYF
TRBJ1-6 TRBV30 CAWRSGSGNSPLHF
TRBJ2-7 TRBV20-1 CSASGLVVTYEQYF
TRBJ1-2 TRBV6-5 CASSYGGGGYTF
TRBJ2-1 TRBV28 CGSRDPYNEQFF
TRBJ1-1 TRBV7-2 CASSLVQSFTEAFF
TRBJ2-1 TRBV29-1 CSVEEADSYSSSYNEQFF
TRBJ1-5 TRBV27 CASSLTGVRGSNQPQHF
TRBJ2-3 TRBV7-3 CASSRSTSSSLGTQYF
TRBJ1-5 TRBV29-1 CSVATGTGANQPQHF
TRBJ2-1 TRBV5-1 CASSSGGFGGGYNEQFF
TRBJ2-2 TRBV5-1 CASSTTLDTGELFF
TRBJ2-1 TRBV24-1 CATSTRKGNEQFF
TRBJ1-2 TRBV12-3/TRBV12-4 CASSLDPGVGYTF
TRBJ1-2 TRBV7-9 CASSYFVGGQGGYGYTF
TRBJ1-2 TRBV18 CASSPTGSGYGYTF
TRBJ2-7 TRBV19 CASSAGTTAYEQYF
TRBJ1-1 TRBV4-3 CASSQDLGRASITEAFF
TRBJ2-2 TRBV20-1 CSAETSGRTSGELFF
TRBJ2-7 TRBV18 CASSPGLGYYEQYF
TRBJ2-7 TRBV7-2 CASSQTQGYEQYF
TRBJ2-5 TRBV3-1 CASSPPSGIQETQYF
TRBJ2-2 TRBV7-9 CASSSALAGYTGELFF
TRBJ1-4 TRBV6-1 CASSVLDMGGAGRNEKLFF
TRBJ1-2 TRBV3-1 CASSQDPSGGGYTF
TRBJ2-3 TRBV2 CANQGIPPDTQYF
TRBJ2-7 TRBV4-3 CASSPKIGTSGSVYEQYF
TRBJ2-7 TRBV20-1 CSARAGTQSSYEQYF
TRBJ2-1 TRBV20-1 CSARDGRTLLGNEQFF
TRBJ2-3 TRBV7-2 CASSFGGGTVLDTQYF